Judged by abundance, the clone carrying this T cell receptor beta chain is medium-sized. Its specificity is not known. The genes are named according to mouse. The data originate from a study of tissue T cells after allogeneic stem cell transplantation. Overall study findings and caveats: Blood and spleen captured only part of the tissue TCR repertoire. Anatomically similar tissues had similar TCR repertoires within each patient.

Repertoires were generated with immunoSEQ multiplex PCR, while TCRdb's copy carries only in-frame clones and drops some. Altogether 8,700 or so clones are present, about 47% being singletons, with the ten largest covering roughly 7.1%. The time point denotes: mouse harvest day 7 after allogeneic transplant. Each mouse received 10^7 T-cell-depleted marrow cells plus 10^6 splenic CD5+ T cells by tail vein. B6 (H2b) cells into BALB/c (H2d) mice; tissues taken at day 7 or 14. The source material was gut tissue. The clonotype was recovered from a female BALB/c mouse given C57BL/6 T cells with graft-versus-host disease after an allogeneic hematopoietic cell transplant.

The part of the CDR3 DNA that was read is TGTGCCAGCAGCACAGGGATCTCCTATGAACAGTAC. It specifies CASSTGISYEQY. The full CDR3 protein reads CASSTGISYEQYF. This rearrangement joins TRBV26 to TRBJ2-7; D might be TRBD1 (6 bases). Read data end 1 residue before the CDR3 end; the end is taken from the germline J gene. The CDR3 is 13 amino acids. From germline, CDR1 is KGHPV and CDR2 FQNQEV (reference sequence). The ends were cut back, 6 bases at V and 0 bases at J, with 9 bases in the middle.